This T cell receptor beta chain was profiled in a study of CD8 T cells in Susac syndrome. Turning to this clonotype: The antigen is not known.

Reverse transcription used about 0.5 to 1 ug RNA and random hexamers. The method of amplification for TCR beta CDR3 was immunoSEQ multiplex PCR, covering 54 Vbeta and 13 Jbeta. One entry per CDR3 protein, called by TCRdb with MiXCR from the immunoSEQ multiplex PCR reads. The data show a few hundred thousand distinct CDR3 sequences, with 85% seen just once and roughly 0.21% held by the top ten. CDR1 and CDR2 from the germline V gene are LGHNA and YSLEER. V lost 3 bases to trimming and J lost 0 bases, with 15 bases between them. The CDR3 loop spans 18 amino acids. Overall study results and limits: The number of individuals included in the study's TCR sequencing and HLA analysis was acknowledged as relatively small.

The clonotype originates from a human donor with multiple sclerosis. This rearrangement joins TRBV4-3 to TRBJ2-6; no reliable D call. The sequenced sample was CD8+ T cells from PBMCs. The CDR3 region has the DNA TGCGCCAGCAGCCACCCCCCTGGACGGATCTCTGGGGCCAACGTCCTGACTTTC. This gives the protein CASSHPPGRISGANVLTF.